This TCR beta chain was captured by sequencing in a study of CD8 T cells in Susac syndrome. When the RNA was reverse transcribed, random hexamers were used with an input of roughly 0.45 to 1 ug. One entry per CDR3 protein results from TCRdb running MiXCR on the immunoSEQ multiplex PCR reads. The profile covers about 430,000 distinct CDR3 sequences, with around 85% appearing a single time and roughly 0.1% taken by the ten largest. The CDR3 totals 16 residues. With 1 base removed from V and 1 base from J, the gap between germline ends came to 10 bases. Germline CDR1 MNHEY, CDR2 SMNVEV (reference sequence). The authors sequenced TCR beta from blood CD8+ and CD4+ T cells. Included as multiple sclerosis controls were treatment-naive patients who had stable or active relapsing-remitting disease. Study-wide points: TCR sequencing and HLA analysis covered a relatively small number of individuals.

Details on this clonotype: Antigen: not known.

The chain recombines TRBV27 with TRBJ2-2; D is uncertain. This receptor was obtained from a human donor with multiple sclerosis. Material for sequencing was CD8+ T cells from PBMCs. The CDR3 nucleotides read TGTGCCAGCAGTTTATTCCAGACTGAGAACACCGGGGAGCTGTTTTTT. Translation gives CASSLFQTENTGELFF.